This TCR beta chain derives from a study of control samples from healthy donors and cancer patients. Trimming stripped 3 bases from V and 4 bases from J, with 11 bases between. The germline gives CDR1 SGHDT, CDR2 YYEEEE. This CDR3 region has 14 residues. Assay: immunoSEQ multiplex PCR; the TCRdb copy retains only in-frame clones and omits some. The data contain about 160,000 clones, around 93% of them singletons. The rearrangement uses TRBV5-6 and TRBJ1-5, with D possibly matching TRBD1 (5 bases). The clonotype was recovered from a woman aged 60-75 years in good health. Sequencing was carried out using blood. CDR3 amino acids: CASSSAGSNQPQHF. For the CDR3, the DNA is TGTGCCAGCAGCTCAGCAGGGTCTAATCAGCCCCAGCATTTT. Full variable domain (rest looked up from reference TRBV5-6 and TRBJ1-5): DAGVTQSPTHLIKTRGQQVTLRCSPKSGHDTVSWYQQALGQGPQFIFQYYEEEERQRGNFPDRFSGHQFPNYSSELNVNALLLGDSALYLCASSSAGSNQPQHFGDGTRLSIL.